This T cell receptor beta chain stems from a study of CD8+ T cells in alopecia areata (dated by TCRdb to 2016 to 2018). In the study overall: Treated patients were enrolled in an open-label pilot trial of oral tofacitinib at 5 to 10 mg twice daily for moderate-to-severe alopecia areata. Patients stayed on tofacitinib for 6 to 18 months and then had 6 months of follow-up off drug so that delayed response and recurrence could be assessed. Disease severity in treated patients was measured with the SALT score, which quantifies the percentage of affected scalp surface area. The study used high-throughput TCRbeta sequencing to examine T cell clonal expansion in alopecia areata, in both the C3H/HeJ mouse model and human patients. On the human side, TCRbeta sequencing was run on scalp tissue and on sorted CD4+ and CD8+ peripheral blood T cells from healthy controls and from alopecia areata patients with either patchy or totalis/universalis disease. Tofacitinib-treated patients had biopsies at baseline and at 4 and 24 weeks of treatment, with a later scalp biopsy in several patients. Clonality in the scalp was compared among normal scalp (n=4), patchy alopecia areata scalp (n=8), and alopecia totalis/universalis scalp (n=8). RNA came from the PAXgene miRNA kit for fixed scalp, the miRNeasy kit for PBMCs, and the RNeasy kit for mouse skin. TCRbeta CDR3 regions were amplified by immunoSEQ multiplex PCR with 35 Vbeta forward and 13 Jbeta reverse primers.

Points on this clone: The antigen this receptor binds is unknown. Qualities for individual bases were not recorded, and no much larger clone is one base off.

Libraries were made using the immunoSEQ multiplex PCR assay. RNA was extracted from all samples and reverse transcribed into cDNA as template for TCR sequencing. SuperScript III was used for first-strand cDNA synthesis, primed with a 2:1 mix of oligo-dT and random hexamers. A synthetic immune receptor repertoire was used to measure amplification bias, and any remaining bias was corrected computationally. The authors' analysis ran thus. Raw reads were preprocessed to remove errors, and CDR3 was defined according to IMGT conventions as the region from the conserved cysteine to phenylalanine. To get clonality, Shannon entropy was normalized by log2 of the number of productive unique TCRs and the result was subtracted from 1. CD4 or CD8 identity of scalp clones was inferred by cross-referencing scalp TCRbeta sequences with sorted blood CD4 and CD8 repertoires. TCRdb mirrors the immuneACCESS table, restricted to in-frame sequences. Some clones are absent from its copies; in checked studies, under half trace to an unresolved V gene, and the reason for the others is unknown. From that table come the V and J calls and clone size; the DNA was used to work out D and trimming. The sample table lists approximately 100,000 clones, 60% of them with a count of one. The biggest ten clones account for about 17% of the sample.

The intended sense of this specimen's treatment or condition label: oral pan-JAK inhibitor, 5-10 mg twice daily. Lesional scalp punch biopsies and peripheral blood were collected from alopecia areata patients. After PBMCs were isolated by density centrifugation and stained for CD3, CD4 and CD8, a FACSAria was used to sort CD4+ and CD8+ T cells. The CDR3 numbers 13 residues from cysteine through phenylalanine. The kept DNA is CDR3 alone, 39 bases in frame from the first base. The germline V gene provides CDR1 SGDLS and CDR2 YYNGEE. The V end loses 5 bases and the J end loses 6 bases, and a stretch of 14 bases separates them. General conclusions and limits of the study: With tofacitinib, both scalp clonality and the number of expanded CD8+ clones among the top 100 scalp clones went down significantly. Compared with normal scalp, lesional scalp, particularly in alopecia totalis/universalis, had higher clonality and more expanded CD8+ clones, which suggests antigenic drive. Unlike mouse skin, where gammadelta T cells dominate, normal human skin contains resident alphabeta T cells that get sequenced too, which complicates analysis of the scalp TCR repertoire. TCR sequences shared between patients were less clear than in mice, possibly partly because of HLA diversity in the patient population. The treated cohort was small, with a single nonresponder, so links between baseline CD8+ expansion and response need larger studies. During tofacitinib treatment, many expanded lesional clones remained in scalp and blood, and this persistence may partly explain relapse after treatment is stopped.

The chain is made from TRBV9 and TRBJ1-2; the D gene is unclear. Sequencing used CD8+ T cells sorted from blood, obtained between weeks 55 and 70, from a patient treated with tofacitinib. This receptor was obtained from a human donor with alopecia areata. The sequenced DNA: TGTGCCAGCAGTGGTTTGGGTCGTAATGGCTACACCTTC. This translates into CASSGLGRNGYTF.